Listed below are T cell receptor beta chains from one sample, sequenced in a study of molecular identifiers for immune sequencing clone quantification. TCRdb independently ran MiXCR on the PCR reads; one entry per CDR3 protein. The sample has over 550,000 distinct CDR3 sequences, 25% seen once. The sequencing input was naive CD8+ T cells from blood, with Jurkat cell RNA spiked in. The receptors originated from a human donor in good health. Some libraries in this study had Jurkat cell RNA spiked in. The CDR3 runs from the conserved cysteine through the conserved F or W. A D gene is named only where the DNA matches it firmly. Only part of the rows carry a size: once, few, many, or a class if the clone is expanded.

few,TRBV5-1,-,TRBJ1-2,CASSLYATGVSYGYTF,TGCGCCAGCAGCTTGTACGCCACGGGCGTTTCCTATGGCTACACCTTC
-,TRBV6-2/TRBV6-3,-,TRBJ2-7,CASSSSVYEQYF,TGTGCCAGCAGTTCTTCCGTTTACGAGCAGTACTTC
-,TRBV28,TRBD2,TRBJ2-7,CASSRAGGPHEQYF,TGTGCCAGCAGTCGAGCGGGAGGGCCTCACGAGCAGTACTTC
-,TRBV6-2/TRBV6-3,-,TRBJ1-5,CASSYSMGSRGWGNQPQPF,TGTGCCAGCAGTTACTCGATGGGGTCGCGGGGCTGGGGCAATCAGCCCCAGCCTTTT
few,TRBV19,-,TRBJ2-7,CASSIEDGALLEQYF,TGTGCCAGTAGTATAGAAGACGGAGCCCTTCTCGAGCAGTACTTC
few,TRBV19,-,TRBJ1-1,CASSGAGHHTEAFF,TGTGCCAGTAGTGGGGCAGGGCACCACACTGAAGCTTTCTTT
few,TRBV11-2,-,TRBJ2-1,CASSLDMIKQFF,TGTGCCAGCAGCTTAGATATGATAAAGCAGTTCTTC
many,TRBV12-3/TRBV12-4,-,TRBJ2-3,CASSLGADTQYF,TGTGCCAGCAGTTTAGGTGCAGATACGCAGTATTTT
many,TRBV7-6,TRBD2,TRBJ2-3,CASSSLAGLAGGPPDTQYF,TGTGCCAGCAGCTCTCTCGCGGGACTAGCGGGGGGGCCCCCAGATACGCAGTATTTT
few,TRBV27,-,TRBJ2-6,CASSLYPGANVLTF,TGTGCCAGCAGTTTATATCCTGGGGCCAACGTCCTGACTTTC
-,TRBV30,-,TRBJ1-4,CAWSPSGKLFF,TGTGCCTGGAGCCCCAGCGGAAAACTGTTTTTT
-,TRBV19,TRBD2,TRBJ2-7,CASSISSGTYEQYF,TGTGCCAGTAGTATTTCTAGCGGAACCTACGAGCAGTACTTC
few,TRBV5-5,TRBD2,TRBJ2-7,CASSLGRSVRETYEQYF,TGTGCCAGCAGCTTGGGCCGCTCAGTGCGGGAGACCTACGAGCAGTACTTC
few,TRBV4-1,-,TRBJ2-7,CASSQDSRSVFYEQYF,TGCGCCAGCAGCCAAGATTCACGATCAGTGTTCTACGAGCAGTACTTC
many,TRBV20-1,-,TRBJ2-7,CSARDSQTALYEQYF,TGCAGTGCTAGAGATTCGCAGACGGCCCTCTACGAGCAGTACTTC
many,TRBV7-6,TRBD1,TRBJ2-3,CASSWTGGTDTQYF,TGTGCCAGCAGCTGGACAGGGGGGACAGATACGCAGTATTTT
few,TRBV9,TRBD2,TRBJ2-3,CASSAFRGRVPDTQYF,TGTGCCAGCAGCGCCTTTCGCGGGAGGGTCCCAGATACGCAGTATTTT
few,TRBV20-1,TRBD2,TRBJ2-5,CSARDSGLAGVETQYF,TGCAGTGCTAGAGATTCCGGACTAGCGGGGGTAGAGACCCAGTACTTC
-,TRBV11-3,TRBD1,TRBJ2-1,CASSPRQGANNEQFF,TGTGCCAGCAGCCCCCGACAGGGGGCCAACAATGAGCAGTTCTTC
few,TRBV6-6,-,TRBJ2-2,CASSPGWYTGELFF,TGTGCCAGCAGCCCAGGGTGGTATACCGGGGAGCTGTTTTTT
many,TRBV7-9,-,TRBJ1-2,CASSSIIQGWSYGYTF,TGTGCCAGCAGCTCGATAATACAGGGTTGGAGCTATGGCTACACCTTC
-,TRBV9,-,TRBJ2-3,CASSVGITSTDTQFF,TGTGCCAGCAGCGTAGGGATAACTAGCACAGATACGCAGTTTTTT
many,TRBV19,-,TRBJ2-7,CASSTAGFGEQYF,TGTGCCAGTAGTACTGCAGGATTTGGGGAGCAGTACTTC
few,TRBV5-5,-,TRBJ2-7,CASSLAWGASYEQYF,TGTGCCAGCAGCCTGGCGTGGGGGGCGTCCTACGAGCAGTACTTC
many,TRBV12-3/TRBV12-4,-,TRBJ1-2,CASSPRGNYGYTF,TGTGCCAGCAGTCCCCGCGGGAACTATGGCTACACCTTC
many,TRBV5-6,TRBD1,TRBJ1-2,CASSSKDRLGYTF,TGTGCCAGCAGCTCAAAGGACAGGCTTGGCTACACCTTC
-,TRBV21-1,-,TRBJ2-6,CASRQLMRKAGEIKSGANVLTF,TGTGCCAGCCGCCAATTAATGAGGAAAGCGGGAGAGATTAAGTCTGGGGCCAACGTCCTGACTTTC
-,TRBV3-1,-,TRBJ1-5,CASGQDLAGGNQPQHF,TGTGCCAGCGGCCAAGATCTCGCGGGGGGCAATCAGCCCCAGCATTTT
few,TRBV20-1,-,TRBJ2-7,CSARDLDGPTTYEQYF,TGCAGTGCTAGAGATCTTGACGGCCCAACAACCTACGAGCAGTACTTC
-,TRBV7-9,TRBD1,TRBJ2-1,CASSHTSGGSYNEQFF,TGTGCCAGCAGCCACACGTCAGGGGGCTCCTACAATGAGCAGTTCTTC
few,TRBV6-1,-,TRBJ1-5,CASSESRGHQAQPQHF,TGTGCCAGCAGTGAATCCCGGGGTCATCAGGCTCAGCCCCAGCATTTT
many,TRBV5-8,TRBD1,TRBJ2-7,CASSWGTGNYEQYF,TGTGCCAGCAGCTGGGGGACAGGGAACTACGAGCAGTACTTC
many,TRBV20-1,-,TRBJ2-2,CSAEGLRTGELFF,TGCAGTGCTGAGGGACTGCGCACCGGGGAGCTGTTTTTT
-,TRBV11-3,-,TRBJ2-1,CASKMREGDEQFF,TGTGCCAGCAAGATGAGGGAAGGGGATGAGCAGTTCTTC
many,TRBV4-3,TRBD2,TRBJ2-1,CASSQLPSGSQGEQFF,TGCGCCAGCAGCCAATTGCCTAGCGGGAGTCAGGGTGAGCAGTTCTTC
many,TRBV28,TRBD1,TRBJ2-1,CASSPWSEDRELF,TGTGCCAGCAGTCCCTGGAGCGAGGACAGGGAACTCTTC
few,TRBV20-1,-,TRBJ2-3,CSARVRTGTDTQYF,TGCAGTGCTAGAGTCCGGACGGGCACAGATACGCAGTATTTT
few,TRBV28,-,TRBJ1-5,CASSWRYSNQPQHF,TGTGCCAGCAGTTGGAGATATAGCAATCAGCCCCAGCATTTT
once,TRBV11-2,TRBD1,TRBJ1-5,CASSLGDRQPQHF,TGTGCCAGCAGCTTAGGGGACAGACAGCCCCAGCATTTT
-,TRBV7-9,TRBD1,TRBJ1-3,CASSFIIRDSPGNTIYF,TGTGCCAGCAGCTTTATCATCCGGGACAGCCCTGGAAACACCATATATTTT